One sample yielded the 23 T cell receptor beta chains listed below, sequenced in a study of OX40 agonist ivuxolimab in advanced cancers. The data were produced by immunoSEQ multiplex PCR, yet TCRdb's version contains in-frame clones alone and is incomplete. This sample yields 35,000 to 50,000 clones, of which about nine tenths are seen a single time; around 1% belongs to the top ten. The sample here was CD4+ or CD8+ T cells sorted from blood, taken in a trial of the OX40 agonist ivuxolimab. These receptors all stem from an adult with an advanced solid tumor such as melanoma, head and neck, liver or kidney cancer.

CDR3 in DNA: TGCGCCAGCAGCTTGGAGGGGAGGACCCAGTACTTC. It codes for CASSLEGRTQYF. The chain recombines TRBV5-1 with TRBJ2-5; D is perhaps TRBD1 or TRBD2 (5 bases each). Trimming took off 0 bases at V and 7 bases at J, with 7 bases between the two ends. This CDR3 has 12 residues. Germline V CDR1 and CDR2: SGHRS, YFSETQ.

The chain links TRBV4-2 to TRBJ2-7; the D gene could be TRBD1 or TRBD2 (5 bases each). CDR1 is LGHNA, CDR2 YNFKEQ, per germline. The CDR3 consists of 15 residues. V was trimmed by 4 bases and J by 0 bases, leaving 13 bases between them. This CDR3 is CASSPGDGSSYEQYF. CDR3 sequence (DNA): TGTGCCAGCAGCCCTGGGGACGGATCCTCCTACGAGCAGTACTTC.

The CDR3 DNA follows: TGCGCCAGCAGCCTAGGACTAGCGTCCAATGAGCAGTTCTTC. It is translated as CASSLGLASNEQFF. The chain recombines TRBV4-1 with TRBJ2-1; TRBD2 agrees at 9 bases. Germline CDR1 is MGHRA and CDR2 is YSYEKL. The CDR3 is 14 residues long. The ends lost 4 bases at V and 6 bases at J; junction bases unmatched: 4.

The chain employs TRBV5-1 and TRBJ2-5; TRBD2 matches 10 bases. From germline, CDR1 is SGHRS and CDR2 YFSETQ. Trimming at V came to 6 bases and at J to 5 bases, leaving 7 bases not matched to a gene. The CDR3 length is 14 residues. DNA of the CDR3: TGCGCCAGCACTCCTAGCGGGAGCTTTGAGACCCAGTACTTC. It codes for CASTPSGSFETQYF.

CDR3 nucleotide sequence: TGTGCCAGCAGCTTTGCGGAAGAGACCCAGTACTTC. Amino acid sequence: CASSFAEETQYF. The chain employs TRBV7-6 and TRBJ2-5; D unresolved. Looked up from germline, CDR1 is SGHVS and CDR2 is FNYEAQ. The germline V and J ends were trimmed by 3 bases and 3 bases, with 5 bases remaining between them. The CDR3 is 12 amino acids.

The CDR3 reads CASSRAVGANVLTF. The CDR3 DNA reads TGTGCCAGCAGCCGCGCGGTTGGGGCCAACGTCCTGACTTTC. The chain links TRBV14 to TRBJ2-6; D remains unclear. Deletions cut 4 bases from V and 3 bases from J, with 7 bases between. The CDR3 has 14 residues. The germline V gene has CDR1 SGHDN and CDR2 FVKESK.

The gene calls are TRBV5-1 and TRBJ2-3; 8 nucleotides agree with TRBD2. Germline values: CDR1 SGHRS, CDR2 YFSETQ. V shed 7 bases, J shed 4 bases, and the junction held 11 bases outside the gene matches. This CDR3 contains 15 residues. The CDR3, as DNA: TGCGCCAGCGAGAGGACGGGAGGGCCGCCAGATACGCAGTATTTT. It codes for CASERTGGPPDTQYF.

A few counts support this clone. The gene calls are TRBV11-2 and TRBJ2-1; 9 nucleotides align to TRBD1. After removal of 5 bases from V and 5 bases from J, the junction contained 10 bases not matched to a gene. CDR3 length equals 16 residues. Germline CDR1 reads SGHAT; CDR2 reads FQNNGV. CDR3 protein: CASSPNAGTGNNEQFF. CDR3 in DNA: TGTGCCAGCAGCCCCAACGCCGGGACAGGGAACAATGAGCAGTTCTTC.

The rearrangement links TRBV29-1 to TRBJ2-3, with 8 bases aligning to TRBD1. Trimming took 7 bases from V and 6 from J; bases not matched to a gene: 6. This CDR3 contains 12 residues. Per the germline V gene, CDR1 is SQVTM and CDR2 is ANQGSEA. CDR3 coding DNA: TGCAGCGAGGGACAGGTAGGCGATACGCAGTATTTT. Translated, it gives CSEGQVGDTQYF.

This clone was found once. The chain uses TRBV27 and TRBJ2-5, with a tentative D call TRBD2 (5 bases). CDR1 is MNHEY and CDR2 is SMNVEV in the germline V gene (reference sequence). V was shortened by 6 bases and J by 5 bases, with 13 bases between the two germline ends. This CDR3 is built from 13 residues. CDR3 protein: CASSQHQRETQYF. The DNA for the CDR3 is TGTGCCAGCAGCCAACATCAGCGGGAGACCCAGTACTTC.

The CDR3 spells CASTTKSGTSGGNEQFF. The DNA for the CDR3 is TGTGCCAGTACCACCAAAAGCGGGACTAGCGGGGGCAATGAGCAGTTCTTC. The gene calls are TRBV19 and TRBJ2-1; 14 nucleotides agree with TRBD2. This CDR3 is built from 17 residues. Per the germline V gene, CDR1 is LNHDA and CDR2 is SQIVND (reference sequence). Unmatched junction bases numbered 11, after V lost 7 bases and J lost 6 bases.

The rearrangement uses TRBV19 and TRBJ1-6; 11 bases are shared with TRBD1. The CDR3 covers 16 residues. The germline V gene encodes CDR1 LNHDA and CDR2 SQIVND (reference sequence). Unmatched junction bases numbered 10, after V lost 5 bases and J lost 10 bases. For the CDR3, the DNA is TGTGCCAGTAGTCCCACCGGGACAGGGGGGGGATCACCCCTCCACTTT. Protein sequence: CASSPTGTGGGSPLHF.

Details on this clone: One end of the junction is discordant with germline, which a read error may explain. DNA of the CDR3: TGTGCTAGCAGCTCCCCCTCGGCGGGCGGGGAGACCCAGTACTTC. Encoded protein: CASSSPSAGGETQYF. V gene TRBV7-7 combines with J gene TRBJ2-5; TRBD2 is a possible D gene (5 bases). This CDR3 comprises 15 residues. The germline V gene has CDR1 SSHAT and CDR2 FNYEAQ (reference sequence). Looking up the rest from reference TRBV7-7 and TRBJ2-5 gives the full variable domain: GAGVSQSPRYKVTKRGQDVTLRCDPISSHATLYWYQQALGQGPEFLTYFNYEAQPDKSGLPSDRFSAERPEGSISTLTIQRTEQRDSAMYRCASSSPSAGGETQYFGPGTRLLVL.

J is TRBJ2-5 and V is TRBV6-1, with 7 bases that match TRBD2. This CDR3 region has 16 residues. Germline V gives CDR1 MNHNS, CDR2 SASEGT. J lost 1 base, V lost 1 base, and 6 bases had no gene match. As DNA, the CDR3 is TGTGCCAGCAGTGAAGGGTCAGCGGGGATCCAAGAGACCCAGTACTTC. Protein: CASSEGSAGIQETQYF.

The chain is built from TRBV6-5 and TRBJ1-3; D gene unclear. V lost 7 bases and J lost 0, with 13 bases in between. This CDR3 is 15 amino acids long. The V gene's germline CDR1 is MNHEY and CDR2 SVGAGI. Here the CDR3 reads CASMPEPNSGNTIYF. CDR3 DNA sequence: TGTGCCAGCATGCCAGAGCCCAACTCTGGAAACACCATATATTTT.

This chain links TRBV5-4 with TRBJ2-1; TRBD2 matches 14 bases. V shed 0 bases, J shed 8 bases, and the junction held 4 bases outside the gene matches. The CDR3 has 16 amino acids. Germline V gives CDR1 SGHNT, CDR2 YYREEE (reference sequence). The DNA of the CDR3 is TGTGCCAGCAGCTTGGGGACTAGCGGGAGGTCTGATGAGCAGTTCTTC. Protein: CASSLGTSGRSDEQFF. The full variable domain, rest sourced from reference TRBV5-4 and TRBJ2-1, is ETGVTQSPTHLIKTRGQQVTLRCSSQSGHNTVSWYQQALGQGPQFIFQYYREEENGRGNFPPRFSGLQFPNYSSELNVNALELDDSALYLCASSLGTSGRSDEQFFGPGTRLTVL.

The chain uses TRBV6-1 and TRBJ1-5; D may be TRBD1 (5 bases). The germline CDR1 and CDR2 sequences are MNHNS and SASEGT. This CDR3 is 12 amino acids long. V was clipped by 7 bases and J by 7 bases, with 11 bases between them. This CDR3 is CASTAGRQPQHF. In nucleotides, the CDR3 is TGTGCCAGCACTGCGGGGCGACAGCCCCAGCATTTT.

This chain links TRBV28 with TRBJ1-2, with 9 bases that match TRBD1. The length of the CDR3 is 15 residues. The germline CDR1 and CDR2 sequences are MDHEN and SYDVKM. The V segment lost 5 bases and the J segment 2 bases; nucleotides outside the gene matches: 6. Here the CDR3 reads CASSVLGTGNYGYTF. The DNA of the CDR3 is TGTGCCAGCAGTGTCCTGGGGACAGGGAACTATGGCTACACCTTC.

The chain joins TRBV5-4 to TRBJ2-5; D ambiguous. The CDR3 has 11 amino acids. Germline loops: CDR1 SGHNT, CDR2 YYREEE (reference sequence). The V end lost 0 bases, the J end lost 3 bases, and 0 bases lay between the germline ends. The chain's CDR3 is CASSLEETQYF. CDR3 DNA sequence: TGTGCCAGCAGCTTGGAAGAGACCCAGTACTTC.

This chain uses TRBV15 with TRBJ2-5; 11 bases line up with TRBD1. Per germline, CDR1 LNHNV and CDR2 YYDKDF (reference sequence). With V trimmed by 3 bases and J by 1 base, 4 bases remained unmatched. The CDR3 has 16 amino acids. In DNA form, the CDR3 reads TGTGCCACCAGCAGGGGGACAGGGGGAGGCCAAGAGACCCAGTACTTC. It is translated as CATSRGTGGGQETQYF.

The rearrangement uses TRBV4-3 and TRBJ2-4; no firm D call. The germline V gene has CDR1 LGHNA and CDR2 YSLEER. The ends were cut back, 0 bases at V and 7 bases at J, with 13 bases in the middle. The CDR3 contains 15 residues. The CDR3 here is CASSQDSGPGNIQYF. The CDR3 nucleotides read TGCGCCAGCAGCCAAGATAGTGGACCAGGCAACATTCAGTACTTC.

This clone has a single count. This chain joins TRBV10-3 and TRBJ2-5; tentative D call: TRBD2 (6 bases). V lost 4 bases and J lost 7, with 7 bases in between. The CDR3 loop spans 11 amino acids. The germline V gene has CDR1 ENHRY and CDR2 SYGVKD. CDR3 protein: CAISAGGTQYF. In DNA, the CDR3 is TGTGCCATCAGTGCCGGGGGGACCCAGTACTTC.

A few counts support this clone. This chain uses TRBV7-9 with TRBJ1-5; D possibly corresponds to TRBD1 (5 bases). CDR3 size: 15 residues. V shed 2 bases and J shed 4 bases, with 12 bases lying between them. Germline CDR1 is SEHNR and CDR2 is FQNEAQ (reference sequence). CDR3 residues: CASSLNQGLNQPQHF. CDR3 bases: TGTGCCAGCAGCTTAAATCAGGGCTTAAATCAGCCCCAGCATTTT.